This T cell receptor beta chain was profiled in a study of T cell responses to AZD1222 COVID-19 vaccine. Study details: Pooled in the analysis were second doses at about 4 or about 12 weeks.

This CDR3 has 14 residues. V was shortened by 0 bases and J by 0 bases, with 6 bases between the two germline ends. Per germline, CDR1 SGDLS and CDR2 YYNGEE. Here immunoSEQ multiplex PCR was the method, and the copy in TCRdb shows in-frame clones only, minus some. The sample carries tens of thousands of clones, 80% recorded once. In the case of this clone: Its antigen is currently unknown.

Study results and limitations: When two AZD1222 doses had been given, Spike-specific TCR breadth and depth rose. At 160-218 and 743-854, vaccine-associated CD4 TCRs were dominant, and they spanned spike. Clonal diversity may have been underestimated, and the donors were mostly white British, with more females than males.

The V call is TRBV9, the J call TRBJ1-1; D not certain. The specimen was peripheral blood, collected on day 0 of AZD1222 vaccination. The sequence was obtained from an adult in good health. The CDR3 reads CASSVGAMNTEAFF. The CDR3 coding sequence is TGTGCCAGCAGCGTAGGGGCGATGAACACTGAAGCTTTCTTT.